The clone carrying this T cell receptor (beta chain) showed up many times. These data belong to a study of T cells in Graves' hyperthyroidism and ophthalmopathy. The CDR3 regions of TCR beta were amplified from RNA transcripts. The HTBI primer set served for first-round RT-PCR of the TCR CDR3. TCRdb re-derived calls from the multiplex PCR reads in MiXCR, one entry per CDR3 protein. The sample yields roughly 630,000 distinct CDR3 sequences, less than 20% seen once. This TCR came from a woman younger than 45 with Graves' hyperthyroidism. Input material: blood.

In DNA form, the CDR3 reads TGTGCCTGGAGTCCAGGGACCAGCTATGGCTACACCTTC. Amino acids: CAWSPGTSYGYTF. The V call is TRBV30, the J call TRBJ1-2; a possible D gene is TRBD1 (5 bases). Deletions cut 2 bases from V and 4 bases from J, with 11 bases between. The CDR3 runs 13 residues. Germline CDR1 and CDR2: GTSNPN and SVGIG (reference sequence).